The rows below give T cell receptor beta chains drawn from one sample of a study of response to subunit inactivated influenza vaccine. From the RT-PCR reads, TCRdb called clonotypes with MiXCR, one entry per CDR3 protein. Of just under 550,000 distinct CDR3 sequences in the sample, under 25% were seen once. The data were also submitted as part of a second study, on T cells expressing NK-cell markers.

The sequenced sample was CD4+ T cells sorted from PBMCs, obtained 12 days after vaccination. The receptors derive from a man in his fifties or sixties who received an inactivated influenza vaccine. Each CDR3 is given with its conserved first and last residue. The order of the fields is clone size, J gene, D gene, V gene, CDR3 DNA, CDR3 protein. D genes are given only for firm matches. Size is stated for part of the rows, as once, few or many counts, or as a class when the clone is expanded.

clone_size: NA; j_call: TRBJ1-5; d_call: NA; v_call: TRBV20-1; cdr3_nt: TGCAGTGCTAGTCTGCAGTTTAGCAATCAGCCCCAGCATTTT; cdr3_aa: CSASLQFSNQPQHF
clone_size: NA; j_call: TRBJ1-5; d_call: NA; v_call: TRBV30; cdr3_nt: TGTGCCTGGAGTGTGGGGAATAGCAATCAGCCCCAGCATTTT; cdr3_aa: CAWSVGNSNQPQHF
clone_size: few; j_call: TRBJ2-5; d_call: NA; v_call: TRBV29-1; cdr3_nt: TGCAGCGTTGCCCCATCCGAGCTAATGGAGACCCAGTACTTC; cdr3_aa: CSVAPSELMETQYF
clone_size: NA; j_call: TRBJ1-2; d_call: TRBD1; v_call: TRBV3-1; cdr3_nt: TGTGCCAGCAGCCAAAGCAACAGGGGAGGGTATGGCTACACCTTC; cdr3_aa: CASSQSNRGGYGYTF
clone_size: few; j_call: TRBJ2-5; d_call: NA; v_call: TRBV12-3/TRBV12-4; cdr3_nt: TGTGCCAGCAGTTTCAGGGAGCCGGAGACCCAGTACTTC; cdr3_aa: CASSFREPETQYF
clone_size: NA; j_call: TRBJ2-7; d_call: NA; v_call: TRBV23-1; cdr3_nt: TGCGCCAGCAGTCAATCGTACCCCAGAGCGCAGTACTTC; cdr3_aa: CASSQSYPRAQYF
clone_size: few; j_call: TRBJ1-2; d_call: NA; v_call: TRBV29-1; cdr3_nt: TGCAGCGTTGGGGCAGGCGCTAACTATGGCTACACCTTC; cdr3_aa: CSVGAGANYGYTF
clone_size: once; j_call: TRBJ2-3; d_call: NA; v_call: TRBV2; cdr3_nt: TGTGCCAGCAGCGAGTTCCGGACGCGTCGGGCGCGGACCACAGATACGCAGTATTTT; cdr3_aa: CASSEFRTRRARTTDTQYF
clone_size: NA; j_call: TRBJ2-7; d_call: NA; v_call: TRBV3-1; cdr3_nt: TGTGCCAGCAGCCAAGTGCAGGCTGGCGAGCAGTACTTC; cdr3_aa: CASSQVQAGEQYF
clone_size: NA; j_call: TRBJ2-3; d_call: NA; v_call: TRBV28; cdr3_nt: TGTGCCAGCAGTTTAGGGCCGTCCGATCCGTCAGATACGCAGTATTTT; cdr3_aa: CASSLGPSDPSDTQYF
clone_size: NA; j_call: TRBJ1-5; d_call: NA; v_call: TRBV2; cdr3_nt: TGTGCCAGCAGTGAAGTCGGTCAGCCCCAGCATTTT; cdr3_aa: CASSEVGQPQHF
clone_size: few; j_call: TRBJ1-5; d_call: NA; v_call: TRBV12-3/TRBV12-4; cdr3_nt: TGTGCCAGCAGTTTGGCGGACCAGCCCCAGCATTTT; cdr3_aa: CASSLADQPQHF
clone_size: NA; j_call: TRBJ1-1; d_call: NA; v_call: TRBV3-1; cdr3_nt: TGTGCCAGCGCAATGAGGAACACTGAAGCTTTCTTT; cdr3_aa: CASAMRNTEAFF
clone_size: few; j_call: TRBJ2-2; d_call: NA; v_call: TRBV4-2; cdr3_nt: TGTGCCAGCAGCCAAGATTTGAGGGAGGGGGGCACCGGGGAGCTGTTTTTT; cdr3_aa: CASSQDLREGGTGELFF
clone_size: NA; j_call: TRBJ2-3; d_call: TRBD1; v_call: TRBV5-1; cdr3_nt: TGCGCCAGCAGCTTGGTTCCGGGGACAGTGCCAGATACGCAGTATTTT; cdr3_aa: CASSLVPGTVPDTQYF